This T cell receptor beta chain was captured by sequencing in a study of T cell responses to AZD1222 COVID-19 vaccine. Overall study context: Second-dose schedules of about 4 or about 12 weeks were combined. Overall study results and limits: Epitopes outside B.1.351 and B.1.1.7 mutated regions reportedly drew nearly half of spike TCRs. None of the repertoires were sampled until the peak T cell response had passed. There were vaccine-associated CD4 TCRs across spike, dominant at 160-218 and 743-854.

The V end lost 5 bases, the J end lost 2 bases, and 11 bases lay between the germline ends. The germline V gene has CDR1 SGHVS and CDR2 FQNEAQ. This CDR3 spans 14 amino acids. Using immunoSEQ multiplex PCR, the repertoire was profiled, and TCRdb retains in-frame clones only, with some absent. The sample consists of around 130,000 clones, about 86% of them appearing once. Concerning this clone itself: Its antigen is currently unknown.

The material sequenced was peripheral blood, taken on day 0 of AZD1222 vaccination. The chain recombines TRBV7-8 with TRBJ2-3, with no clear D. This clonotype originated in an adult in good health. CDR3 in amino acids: CASSKERPTDTQYF. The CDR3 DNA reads TGTGCCAGCAGCAAAGAGCGACCCACAGATACGCAGTATTTT.